This T cell receptor (beta chain) originates from a study of blood T cell repertoires in COVID-19 (TCRdb year 2020). Some background on the complete study: Samples covering the acute and convalescent phases of COVID-19 were provided by collaborators in the United States, Italy and Spain. The prospective study material was composed of cDNA or gDNA derived from T cells, B-cell-depleted T cells, or PBMCs. The dataset comprised deeply sampled blood TCRbeta repertoires from subjects exposed to, actively infected with, or recovered from COVID-19. A freely available public database, intended as a resource for researchers studying the immune response to SARS-CoV-2, is where the repertoires were released. The samples were drawn from the first 160 participants of the ongoing ImmuneRACE study and from 1,254 subjects provided by 6 global collaborators. Nearly every sample came with metadata listing a de-identified subject ID, COVID-19 status, age in years and sex. Where HLA class I and class II types were available, the types were taken from metadata supplied by the sample provider, not from assay-based typing.

As for this clone: No cognate antigen has been identified for it. No much larger clone exists at a distance of one base, and base qualities are not known.

TCRbeta CDR3 regions were amplified from genomic DNA by means of the immunoSEQ Assay, a bias-controlled multiplex PCR. On the study's bioinformatics: Within the assay, amplification of reference gene primers was used to estimate how many nucleated cells each sample contained. Sequence reads were collapsed and filtered to measure the absolute abundance of every unique TCRbeta CDR3 rearrangement. For each sample, productive Simpson clonality was calculated as the square root of Simpson's diversity index across productive rearrangements. What TCRdb holds here is the immuneACCESS table cut down to in-frame rearrangements. Part of the clones is not present; checked against another copy, under half of the missing clones reflect an unresolved V gene, and the others are unexplained. V, J and clone size are taken as reported in that table, and D and trimming were inferred from the DNA itself. The sample table shows roughly 80,000 clones, and roughly 91% are seen once. The ten most abundant clones make up under 2.5% of the sample.

On the study overall, not on this receptor specifically: Clinical and demographic metadata were provided uncurated, with the amount varying by source and participant.

Counted from cysteine to phenylalanine, this CDR3 has 17 amino acids. Here the CDR3 DNA is all that survives: 51 bases in frame from base 1. V is cut back by 5 bases and J by 4 bases, with 9 bases in the junction unmatched. Looking up the germline V gene (reference sequence) yields CDR1 MNHNY and CDR2 SVGAGI. Each collaborating institution followed its own protocols to collect whole blood in K2EDTA tubes. For TCRbeta analysis, collaborators shipped samples in one of three forms: frozen whole blood, isolated PBMCs, or DNA extracted from either of those sample types. The sequenced sample was peripheral blood. The rearrangement joined TRBV6-6 to TRBJ2-1; the junction holds 12 bases that match TRBD2. This receptor was obtained from a woman between 45 and 60 years old in a cohort sampled during active COVID-19. The nucleotide sequence reads as follows: TGTGCCAGCAGTCGACGGCTAGCGGGAGGGCTTTACAATGAGCAGTTCTTC. Translated, this gives CASSRRLAGGLYNEQFF.